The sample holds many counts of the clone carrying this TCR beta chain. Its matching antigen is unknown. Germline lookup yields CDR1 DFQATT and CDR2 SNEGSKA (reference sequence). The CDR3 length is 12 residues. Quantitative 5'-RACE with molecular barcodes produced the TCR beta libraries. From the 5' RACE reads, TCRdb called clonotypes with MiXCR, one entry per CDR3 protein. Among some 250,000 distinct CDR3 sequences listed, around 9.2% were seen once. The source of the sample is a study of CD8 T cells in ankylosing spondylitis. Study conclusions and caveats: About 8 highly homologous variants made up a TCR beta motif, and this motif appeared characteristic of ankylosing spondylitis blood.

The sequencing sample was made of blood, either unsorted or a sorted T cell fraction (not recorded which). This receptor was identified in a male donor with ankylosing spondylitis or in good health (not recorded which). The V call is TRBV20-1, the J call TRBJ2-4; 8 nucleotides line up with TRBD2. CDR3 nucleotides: TGCAGCGCTCCGGGAGGGCAAAACATTCAGTACTTC. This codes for CSAPGGQNIQYF.